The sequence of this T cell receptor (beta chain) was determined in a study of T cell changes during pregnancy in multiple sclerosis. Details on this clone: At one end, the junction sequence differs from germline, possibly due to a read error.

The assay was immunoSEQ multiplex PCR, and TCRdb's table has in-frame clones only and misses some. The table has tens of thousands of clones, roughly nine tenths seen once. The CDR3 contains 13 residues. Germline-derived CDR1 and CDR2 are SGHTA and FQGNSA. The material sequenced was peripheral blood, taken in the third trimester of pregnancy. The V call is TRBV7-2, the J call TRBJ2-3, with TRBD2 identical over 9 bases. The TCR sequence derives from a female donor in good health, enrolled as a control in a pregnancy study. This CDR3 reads CASSLAGSGGSTF. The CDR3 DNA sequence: TGTGCCAGCAGCCTCGCTGGGAGCGGGGGGTCAACATTT.